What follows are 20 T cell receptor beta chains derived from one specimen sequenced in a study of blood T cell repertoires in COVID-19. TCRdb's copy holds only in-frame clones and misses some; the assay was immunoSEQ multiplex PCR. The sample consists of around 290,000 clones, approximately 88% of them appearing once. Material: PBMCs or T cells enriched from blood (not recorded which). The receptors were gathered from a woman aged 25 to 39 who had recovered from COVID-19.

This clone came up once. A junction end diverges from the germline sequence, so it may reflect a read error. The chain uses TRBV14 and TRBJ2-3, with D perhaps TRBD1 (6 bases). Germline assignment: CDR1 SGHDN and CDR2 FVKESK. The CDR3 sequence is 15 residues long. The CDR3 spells CASSHWDNSIDTQYF. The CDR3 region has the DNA TGTGCCAGCAGCCATTGGGACAACAGCATAGATACGCAGTATTTT.

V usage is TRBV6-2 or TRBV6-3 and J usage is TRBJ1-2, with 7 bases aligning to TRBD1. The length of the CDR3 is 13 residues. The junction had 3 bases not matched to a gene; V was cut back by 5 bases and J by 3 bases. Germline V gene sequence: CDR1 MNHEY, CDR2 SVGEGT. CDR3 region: CASSDTGDYGYTF. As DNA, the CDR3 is TGTGCCAGCAGTGACACAGGGGACTATGGCTACACCTTC.

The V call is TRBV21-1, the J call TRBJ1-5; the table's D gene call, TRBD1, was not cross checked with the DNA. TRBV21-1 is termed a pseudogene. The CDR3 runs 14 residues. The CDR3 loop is CASLTGGWEQPQHF. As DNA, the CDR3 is TGTGCCAGTCTCACAGGGGGCTGGGAGCAGCCCCAGCATTTT.

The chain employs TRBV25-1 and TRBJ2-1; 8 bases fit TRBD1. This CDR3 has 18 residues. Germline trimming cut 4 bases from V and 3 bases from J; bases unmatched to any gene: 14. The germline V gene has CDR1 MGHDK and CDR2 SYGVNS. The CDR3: CASSGAKPGTGLYNEQFF. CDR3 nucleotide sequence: TGTGCCAGCAGTGGTGCAAAACCCGGGACAGGCCTCTACAATGAGCAGTTCTTC.

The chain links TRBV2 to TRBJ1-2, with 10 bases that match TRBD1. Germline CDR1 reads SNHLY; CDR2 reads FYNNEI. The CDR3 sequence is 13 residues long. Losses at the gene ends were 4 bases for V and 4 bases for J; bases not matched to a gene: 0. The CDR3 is CASSGTGGYGYTF. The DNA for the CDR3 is TGTGCCAGCAGTGGGACAGGGGGCTATGGCTACACCTTC.

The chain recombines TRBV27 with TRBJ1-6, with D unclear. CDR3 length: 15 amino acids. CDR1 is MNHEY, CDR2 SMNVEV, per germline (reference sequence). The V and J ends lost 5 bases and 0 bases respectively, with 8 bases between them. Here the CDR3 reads CASSGGSSYNSPLHF. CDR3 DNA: TGTGCCAGCAGTGGAGGGAGCTCCTATAATTCACCCCTCCACTTT.

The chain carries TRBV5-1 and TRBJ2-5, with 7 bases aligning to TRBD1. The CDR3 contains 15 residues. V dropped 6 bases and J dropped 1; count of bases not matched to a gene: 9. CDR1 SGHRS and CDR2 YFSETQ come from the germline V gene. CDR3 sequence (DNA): TGCGCCAGCATGGGACAGAGGACCCCCCAAGAGACCCAGTACTTC. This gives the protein CASMGQRTPQETQYF.

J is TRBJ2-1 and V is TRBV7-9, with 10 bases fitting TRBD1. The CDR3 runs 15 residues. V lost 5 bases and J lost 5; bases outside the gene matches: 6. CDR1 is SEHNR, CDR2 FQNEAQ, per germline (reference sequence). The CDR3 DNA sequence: TGTGCCAGCAGCCAGACAGGGGGCGCGAACAATGAGCAGTTCTTC. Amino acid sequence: CASSQTGGANNEQFF.

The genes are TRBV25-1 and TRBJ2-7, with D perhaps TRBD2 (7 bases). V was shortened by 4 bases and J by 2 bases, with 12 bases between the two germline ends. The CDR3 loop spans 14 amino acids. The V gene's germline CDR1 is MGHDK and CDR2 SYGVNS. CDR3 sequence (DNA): TGTGCCAGCAGTGGGGGGGGGACACCCTACGAGCAGTACTTC. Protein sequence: CASSGGGTPYEQYF.

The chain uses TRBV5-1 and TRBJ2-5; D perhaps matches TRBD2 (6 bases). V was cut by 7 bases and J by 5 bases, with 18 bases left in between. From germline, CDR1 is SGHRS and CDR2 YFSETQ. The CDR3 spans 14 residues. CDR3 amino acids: CASRRGTLRETQYF. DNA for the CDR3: TGCGCCAGCCGCCGGGGGACTCTACGGGAGACCCAGTACTTC.

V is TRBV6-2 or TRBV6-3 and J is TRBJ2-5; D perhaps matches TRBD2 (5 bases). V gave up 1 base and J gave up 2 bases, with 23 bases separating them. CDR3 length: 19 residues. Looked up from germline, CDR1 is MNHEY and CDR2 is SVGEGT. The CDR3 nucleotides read TGTGCCAGCAGTTACTTCCTAACCCCCGGGAAAGGGTGGCAAGAGACCCAGTACTTC. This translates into CASSYFLTPGKGWQETQYF.

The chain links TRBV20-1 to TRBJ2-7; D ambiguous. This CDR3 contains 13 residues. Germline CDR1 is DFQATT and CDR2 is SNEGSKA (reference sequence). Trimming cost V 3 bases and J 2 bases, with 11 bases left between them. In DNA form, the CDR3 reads TGCAGTGCTAGTAAAAACTACCCCTACGAGCAGTACTTC. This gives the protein CSASKNYPYEQYF.

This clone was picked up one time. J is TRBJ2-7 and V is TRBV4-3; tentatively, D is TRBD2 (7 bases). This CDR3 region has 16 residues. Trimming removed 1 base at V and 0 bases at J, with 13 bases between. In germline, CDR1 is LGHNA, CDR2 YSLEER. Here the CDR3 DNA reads TGCGCCAGCAGCCAAGGCAAGGCGGGGGCCTCCTACGAGCAGTACTTC. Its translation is CASSQGKAGASYEQYF.

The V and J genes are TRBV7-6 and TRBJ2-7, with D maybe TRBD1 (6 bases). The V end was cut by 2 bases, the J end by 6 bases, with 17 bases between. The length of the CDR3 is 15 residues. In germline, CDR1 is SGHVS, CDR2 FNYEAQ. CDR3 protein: CASSLFVGGASEQYF. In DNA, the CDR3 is TGTGCCAGCAGCTTATTTGTAGGGGGTGCCTCCGAGCAGTACTTC.

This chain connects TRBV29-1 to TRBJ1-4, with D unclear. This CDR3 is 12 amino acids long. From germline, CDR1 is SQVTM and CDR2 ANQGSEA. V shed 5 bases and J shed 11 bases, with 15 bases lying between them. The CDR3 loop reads CSVNSGSGKLFF. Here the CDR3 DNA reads TGCAGCGTTAATTCCGGTTCGGGGAAACTGTTTTTT.

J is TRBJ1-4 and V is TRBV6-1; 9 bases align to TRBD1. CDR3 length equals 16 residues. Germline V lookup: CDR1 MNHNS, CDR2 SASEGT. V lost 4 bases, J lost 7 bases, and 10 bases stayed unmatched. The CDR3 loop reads CASSAHRGLGGEKLFF. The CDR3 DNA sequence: TGTGCCAGCAGTGCACACAGGGGGCTAGGGGGTGAAAAACTGTTTTTT.

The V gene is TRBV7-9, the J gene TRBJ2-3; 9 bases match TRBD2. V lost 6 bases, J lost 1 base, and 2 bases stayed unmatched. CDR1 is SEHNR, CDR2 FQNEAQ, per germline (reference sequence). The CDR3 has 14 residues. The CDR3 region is CASRAGGGTDTQYF. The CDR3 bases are TGTGCCAGCAGAGCGGGGGGAGGCACAGATACGCAGTATTTT. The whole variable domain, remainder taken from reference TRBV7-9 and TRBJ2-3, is DTGVSQNPRHKITKRGQNVTFRCDPISEHNRLYWYRQTLGQGPEFLTYFQNEAQLEKSRLLSDRFSAERPKGSFSTLEIQRTEQGDSAMYLCASRAGGGTDTQYFGPGTRLTVL.

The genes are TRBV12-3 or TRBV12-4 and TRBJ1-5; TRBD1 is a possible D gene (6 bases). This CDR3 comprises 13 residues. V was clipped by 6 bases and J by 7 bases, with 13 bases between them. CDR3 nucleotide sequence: TGTGCCAGCAGCCGGGGGGGGCACCAGCCCCAGCATTTT. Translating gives CASSRGGHQPQHF.

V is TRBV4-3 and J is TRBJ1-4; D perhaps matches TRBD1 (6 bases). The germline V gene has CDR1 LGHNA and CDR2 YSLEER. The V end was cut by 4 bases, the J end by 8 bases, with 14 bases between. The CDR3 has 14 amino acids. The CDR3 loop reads CASSRKTGPEKLFF. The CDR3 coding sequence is TGCGCCAGCAGCCGAAAAACAGGGCCCGAAAAACTGTTTTTT.

CDR3 in DNA: TGTGCCACCAGCAGAGAGCACATCAAGCAGTTCTTC. Translated, it gives CATSREHIKQFF. The chain is built from TRBV15 and TRBJ2-1; no reliable D call. The CDR3 loop spans 12 amino acids. Trimming removed 0 bases from V and 11 bases from J, with 8 bases in between. Germline CDR1 reads LNHNV; CDR2 reads YYDKDF (reference sequence).